This passage covers 25 T cell receptor beta chains from one sample sequenced in a study of regulatory T cells in long-lasting Graves disease. Through Arm-PCR of CDR3 regions and iRepertoire HTBI primers, TCR beta libraries were built. TCRdb fed the multiplex PCR reads into MiXCR, producing one record per CDR3 protein. In the table there are roughly 380,000 distinct CDR3 sequences, over 15% of which are singletons. The sample's time point: newly diagnosed GD, antithyroid drugs for less than 3 months. Generation of the TCR library employed RNA extracted from PBMCs. These same data were also listed under a study on T cells in Graves' hyperthyroidism and ophthalmopathy.

The source material was peripheral blood mononuclear cells (PBMCs), sampled at new diagnosis, from a patient treated with antithyroid drugs. These receptors came from a man aged 40-49 years with Graves disease.

This clonotype was counted ten times or more. The J gene is TRBJ1-1, the V gene TRBV20-1; D perhaps matches TRBD1 (5 bases). Trimming removed 0 bases at V and 1 base at J, with 6 bases between. The CDR3 runs 13 residues. From germline, CDR1 is DFQATT and CDR2 SNEGSKA (reference sequence). The CDR3 loop is CSAREQGNTEAFF. Written as DNA, the CDR3 is TGCAGTGCTAGAGAGCAGGGGAACACTGAAGCTTTCTTT.

The chain combines TRBV7-3 with TRBJ2-5; the match to TRBD2 covers 7 bases. Matching the DNA end better, TRBJ2-1 makes the J call doubtful. Germline V lookup: CDR1 SGHTA, CDR2 FQGTGA. This CDR3 is 11 amino acids long. The CDR3 bases are TGTGCCAGCGGGGAGCGGGGTGAGCAGTTCTTC. It encodes CASGERGEQFF.

This clonotype has ten or more counts. This chain joins TRBV3-1 and TRBJ1-4; TRBD1 agrees at 10 bases. Germline CDR1 and CDR2: LGHDT and YNNKEL (reference sequence). J was trimmed by 3 bases and V by 0 bases; bases with no gene match: 7. The CDR3 consists of 18 residues. CDR3: CASSQDMTGGGANEKLFF. The CDR3 DNA reads as TGTGCCAGCAGCCAAGATATGACAGGGGGCGGTGCTAATGAAAAACTGTTTTTT.

This clonotype was counted between two and nine times. The J gene is TRBJ2-4, the V gene TRBV30, with 7 bases fitting TRBD1. CDR1 is GTSNPN, CDR2 SVGIG, per germline (reference sequence). CDR3 length equals 16 residues. V shed 2 bases, J shed 6 bases, and the junction held 13 bases outside the gene matches. The CDR3 loop is CAWSTFRGTVTNIQYF. The DNA of the CDR3 is TGTGCCTGGAGTACCTTTAGGGGGACAGTGACAAACATTCAGTACTTC.

The genes are TRBV5-1 and TRBJ1-1, with D perhaps TRBD1 (6 bases). The germline gives CDR1 SGHRS, CDR2 YFSETQ. V gave up 4 bases and J gave up 2 bases, with 15 bases separating them. CDR3 length: 15 residues. CDR3 in amino acids: CASSPRGAVNTEAFF. The CDR3 bases are TGCGCCAGCAGCCCCCGGGGGGCGGTTAACACTGAAGCTTTCTTT. Using reference TRBV5-1 and TRBJ1-1 for the parts outside the CDR3, the full variable domain is KAGVTQTPRYLIKTRGQQVTLSCSPISGHRSVSWYQQTPGQGLQFLFEYFSETQRNKGNFPGRFSGRQFSNSRSEMNVSTLELGDSALYLCASSPRGAVNTEAFFGQGTRLTVV.

V is TRBV29-1 and J is TRBJ2-1; D gene unclear. The CDR3 spans 11 residues. Trimming shortened V by 6 bases and J by 3 bases, and 6 bases separated the two germline ends. CDR1 SQVTM and CDR2 ANQGSEA come from the germline V gene. The CDR3 DNA follows: TGCAGCGTAAGGGACTACAATGAGCAGTTCTTC. Translated: CSVRDYNEQFF.

V and J are TRBV20-1 and TRBJ2-3, with 9 bases lining up with TRBD2. V dropped 3 bases and J dropped 6; count of bases not matched to a gene: 10. This CDR3 has 15 amino acids. Germline V gene data show CDR1 as DFQATT and CDR2 as SNEGSKA (reference sequence). The CDR3 sequence is CSASEAGGPRDTQYF. The CDR3 bases are TGCAGTGCTAGCGAAGCGGGGGGACCTCGGGATACGCAGTATTTT.

V usage is TRBV2 and J usage is TRBJ1-1; 9 nucleotides line up with TRBD1. CDR3 length: 16 amino acids. Germline V gene sequence: CDR1 SNHLY, CDR2 FYNNEI. V was clipped by 6 bases and J by 1 base; unmatched bases: 9. In nucleotides, the CDR3 is TGTGCCAGCAGGCCCGGACAGGGGCTTGGGAACACTGAAGCTTTCTTT. Its protein is CASRPGQGLGNTEAFF.

This clonotype was seen repeatedly, ten times or more. The rearrangement joins TRBV7-8 to TRBJ2-7; no definite D call. Germline CDR1 is SGHVS and CDR2 is FQNEAQ. V was shortened by 2 bases and J by 2 bases, with 10 bases between the two germline ends. The CDR3 runs 14 residues. DNA of the CDR3: TGTGCCAGCAGCTTACGGCGGTTAACCTACGAGCAGTACTTC. The encoded protein is CASSLRRLTYEQYF.

This clonotype was counted at least ten times. The chain recombines TRBV30 with TRBJ1-1, with D uncertain. Germline CDR1 reads GTSNPN; CDR2 reads SVGIG (reference sequence). The CDR3 has 17 residues. Deletions cut 1 base from V and 0 bases from J, with 18 bases between. The CDR3 sequence: CAWSGVSSAGMNTEAFF. CDR3 bases: TGTGCCTGGAGTGGGGTAAGCTCGGCTGGCATGAACACTGAAGCTTTCTTT.

This clonotype was observed a handful of times. The chain couples TRBV5-1 to TRBJ1-6; D possibly corresponds to TRBD1 (6 bases). The CDR3 sequence is 18 residues long. Trimming stripped 4 bases from V and 1 base from J, with 18 bases between. CDR1 is SGHRS, CDR2 YFSETQ, per germline. The CDR3 reads CASSTDSQGSSYNSPLHF. The CDR3 bases are TGCGCCAGCAGCACCGACTCACAGGGCAGTTCCTATAATTCACCCCTCCACTTT.

In regard to this clonotype: A much more abundant neighbour one base away suggests this may be a read error. The rearrangement links TRBV28 to TRBJ1-5, with 7 positions matching TRBD1. Germline CDR1 MDHEN, CDR2 SYDVKM. Trimming removed 6 bases from V and 5 bases from J; junction bases left unmatched: 7. There are 14 residues in the CDR3. Here the CDR3 DNA reads TGTGCCAGCAGGAAATCGGGACAGCATCAGCCCCAGCATTTT. Amino acids: CASRKSGQHQPQHF. Looking up the rest from reference TRBV28 and TRBJ1-5 gives the full variable domain: DVKVTQSSRYLVKRTGEKVFLECVQDMDHENMFWYRQDPGLGLRLIYFSYDVKMKEKGDIPEGYSVSREKKERFSLILESASTNQTSMYLCASRKSGQHQPQHFGDGTRLSIL.

Many counts were recorded for this clonotype. This rearrangement joins TRBV11-2 to TRBJ2-5; TRBD2 is a possible D gene (5 bases). This CDR3 contains 14 residues. V shed 1 base and J shed 5 bases, with 11 bases lying between them. Looked up from germline, CDR1 is SGHAT and CDR2 is FQNNGV. The DNA of the CDR3 is TGTGCCAGCAGCTTAGTTTATGGCGGGGAGACCCAGTACTTC. This encodes CASSLVYGGETQYF. Full variable domain (outside the CDR3, taken from reference TRBV11-2 and TRBJ2-5): EAGVAQSPRYKIIEKRQSVAFWCNPISGHATLYWYQQILGQGPKLLIQFQNNGVVDDSQLPKDRFSAERLKGVDSTLKIQPAKLEDSAVYLCASSLVYGGETQYFGPGTRLLVL.

The rearrangement joins TRBV24-1 to TRBJ1-1; D unclear. CDR3 size: 12 residues. V lost 0 bases to trimming and J lost 3 bases, with 1 base between them. Germline V gene lookup returns CDR1 KGHDR and CDR2 SFDVKD. The CDR3 reads CATSDLYTEAFF. The CDR3 region has the DNA TGTGCCACCAGTGATTTGTACACTGAAGCTTTCTTT.

This clonotype was seen repeatedly, ten times or more. The V call is TRBV7-2, the J call TRBJ2-2, with 12 bases aligning to TRBD2. Germline V gives CDR1 SGHTA, CDR2 FQGNSA. The CDR3 runs to 16 residues. V lost 1 base and J lost 6; bases outside the gene matches: 3. CDR3 nucleotide sequence: TGTGCCAGCAGCTTAGGACTAGCGGGGGCTGCCGGGGAGCTGTTTTTT. Protein product: CASSLGLAGAAGELFF.

About this clonotype: A much larger clone sits a single nucleotide away, making a read error possible. The V call is TRBV10-1, the J call TRBJ2-4; 8 positions match TRBD2. Germline CDR1 reads WNHNN; CDR2 reads SYGVQD (reference sequence). After removal of 3 bases from V and 13 bases from J, the junction contained 17 bases not matched to a gene. The CDR3 consists of 16 residues. CDR3: CASSDSVAGTYNEQYF. The CDR3 nucleotides read TGCGCCAGCAGTGATTCCGTAGCGGGAACCTACAATGAGCAGTACTTC.

This clonotype was detected only a few times. The chain joins TRBV7-2 to TRBJ2-2; 8 positions match TRBD1. V lost 6 bases, J lost 5 bases, and 8 bases stayed unmatched. Germline loops: CDR1 SGHTA, CDR2 FQGNSA. The length of the CDR3 is 15 residues. The CDR3 protein is CASRVWQGATGELFF. CDR3 nucleotides: TGTGCCAGCAGAGTATGGCAGGGGGCAACCGGGGAGCTGTTTTTT.

This clonotype was seen at least ten times. The V and J genes are TRBV28 and TRBJ1-1, with a possible D match to TRBD1 (5 bases). With 1 base removed from V and 1 base from J, the gap between germline ends came to 19 bases. The CDR3 sequence is 18 residues long. The germline CDR1 and CDR2 sequences are MDHEN and SYDVKM. The CDR3 here is CASSLYRGDSFGNTEAFF. DNA for the CDR3: TGTGCCAGCAGTTTATATAGAGGGGATTCTTTTGGGAACACTGAAGCTTTCTTT.

This clonotype occurred many times. The chain links TRBV24-1 to TRBJ2-1, with 9 bases that match TRBD2. The CDR3 extends over 15 amino acids. Losses at the gene ends were 3 bases for V and 5 bases for J; bases not matched to a gene: 4. Germline lookup yields CDR1 KGHDR and CDR2 SFDVKD. The DNA for the CDR3 is TGTGCCACCAGTGATGAGACTAGCGGAGACAATGAGCAGTTCTTC. It translates to CATSDETSGDNEQFF.

This clonotype was picked up many times. The chain carries TRBV4-1 and TRBJ2-7; no firm D call. CDR3 length equals 14 residues. The V gene's germline CDR1 is MGHRA and CDR2 YSYEKL. Trimming stripped 4 bases from V and 0 bases from J, with 10 bases between. The CDR3 loop is CASSRLESSYEQYF. CDR3 in DNA: TGCGCCAGCAGCCGTCTGGAAAGCTCCTACGAGCAGTACTTC.

This clonotype has a count of ten or more. The chain employs TRBV12-3 or TRBV12-4 and TRBJ2-3, with D perhaps matching TRBD2 (5 bases). This CDR3 spans 12 amino acids. Trimming pared 7 bases from V and 4 bases from J, leaving 9 bases between. Here the CDR3 reads CASKLGPDTQYF. The CDR3 DNA sequence: TGTGCCAGCAAACTAGGACCAGATACGCAGTATTTT.

This chain uses TRBV20-1 with TRBJ2-2; 13 positions match TRBD2. V lost 0 bases, J lost 6 bases, and 4 bases stayed unmatched. Germline V CDR1 and CDR2: DFQATT, SNEGSKA (reference sequence). This CDR3 contains 16 residues. CDR3 amino acids: CSARDSTSGGAGELFF. CDR3 DNA: TGCAGTGCTAGAGATTCCACTAGCGGGGGGGCCGGGGAGCTGTTTTTT.

In its sample, this clonotype was seen a few times. A read error may account for a junction end that differs from germline. The chain carries TRBV9 and TRBJ1-6; TRBD1 matches at 7 bases. This CDR3 comprises 14 residues. CDR1 and CDR2 from the germline V gene are SGDLS and YYNGEE. CDR3 bases: TGCGCCAGCAGCGACGACAGGGCGAATTCACCCCTCCACTTT. Protein: CASSDDRANSPLHF.

This clonotype turned up a few times. This rearrangement joins TRBV5-1 to TRBJ1-2; D not resolved. The CDR3 consists of 15 residues. V gave up 4 bases and J gave up 3 bases, with 16 bases separating them. The germline V gene has CDR1 SGHRS and CDR2 YFSETQ. The CDR3 spells CASSPAGEVYYGYTF. The CDR3 nucleotides are TGCGCCAGCAGCCCGGCGGGCGAGGTCTACTATGGCTACACCTTC.

This clonotype occurred a few times. V usage is TRBV5-1 and J usage is TRBJ2-1, with 11 bases aligning to TRBD1. The trim removed 4 bases at V and 5 bases at J, leaving 11 bases unmatched. The germline V gene has CDR1 SGHRS and CDR2 YFSETQ. The CDR3 spans 17 residues. This CDR3 reads CASSIYPGTGGDNEQFF. The CDR3 DNA reads as TGCGCCAGCAGCATTTATCCCGGGACAGGGGGGGACAATGAGCAGTTCTTC. Full variable domain (remainder filled in from reference TRBV5-1 and TRBJ2-1): KAGVTQTPRYLIKTRGQQVTLSCSPISGHRSVSWYQQTPGQGLQFLFEYFSETQRNKGNFPGRFSGRQFSNSRSEMNVSTLELGDSALYLCASSIYPGTGGDNEQFFGPGTRLTVL.